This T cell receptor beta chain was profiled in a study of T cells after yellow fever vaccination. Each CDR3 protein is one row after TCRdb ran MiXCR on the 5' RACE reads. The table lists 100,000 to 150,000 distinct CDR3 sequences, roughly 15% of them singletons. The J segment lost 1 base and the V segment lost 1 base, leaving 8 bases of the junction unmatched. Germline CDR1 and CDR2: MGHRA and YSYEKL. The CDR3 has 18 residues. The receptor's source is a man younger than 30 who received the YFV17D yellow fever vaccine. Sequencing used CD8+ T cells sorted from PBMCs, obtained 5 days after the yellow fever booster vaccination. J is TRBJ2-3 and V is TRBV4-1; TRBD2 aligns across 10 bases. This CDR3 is CASSQVQTLAGGTDTQYF. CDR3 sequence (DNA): TGCGCCAGCAGCCAAGTCCAAACCCTAGCGGGAGGCACAGATACGCAGTATTTT.